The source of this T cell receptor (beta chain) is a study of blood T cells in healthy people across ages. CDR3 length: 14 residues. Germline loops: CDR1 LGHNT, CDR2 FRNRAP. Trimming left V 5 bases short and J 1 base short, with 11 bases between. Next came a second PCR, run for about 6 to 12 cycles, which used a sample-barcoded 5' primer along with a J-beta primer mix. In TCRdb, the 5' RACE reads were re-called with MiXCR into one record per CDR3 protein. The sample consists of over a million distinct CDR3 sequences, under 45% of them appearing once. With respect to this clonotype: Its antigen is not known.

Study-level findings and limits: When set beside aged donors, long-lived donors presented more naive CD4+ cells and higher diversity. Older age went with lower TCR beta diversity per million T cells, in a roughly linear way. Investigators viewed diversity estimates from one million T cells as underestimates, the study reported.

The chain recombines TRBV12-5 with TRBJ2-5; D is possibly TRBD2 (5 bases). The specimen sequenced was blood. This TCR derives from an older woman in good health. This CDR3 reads CASGPGLPQETQYF. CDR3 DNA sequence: TGTGCTAGTGGTCCCGGACTGCCCCAAGAGACCCAGTACTTC.